This entry lists 9 T cell receptor beta chains sequenced from one sample in a study of OX40 agonist ivuxolimab in advanced cancers. Sequencing used immunoSEQ multiplex PCR; TCRdb keeps in-frame clones, though not all of them. The sample lists some 8,000 clones, less than 90% occurring once. The material sequenced was CD4+ or CD8+ T cells sorted from blood, taken in a trial of the OX40 agonist ivuxolimab. These receptors originate from an adult with an advanced solid tumor such as melanoma, head and neck, liver or kidney cancer.

In its sample, this clone was seen a few times. The rearrangement joins TRBV27 to TRBJ1-1, with D maybe TRBD1 (6 bases). The germline V and J ends were trimmed by 5 bases and 0 bases, with 13 bases remaining between them. Looked up from germline, CDR1 is MNHEY and CDR2 is SMNVEV (reference sequence). The CDR3 runs 15 residues. CDR3 region: CASSQYRALNTEAFF. CDR3 DNA sequence: TGTGCCAGCAGTCAGTACAGGGCCCTGAACACTGAAGCTTTCTTT.

This chain connects TRBV11-2 to TRBJ1-3; no clear D. Between the trimmed V and J ends, which lost 5 bases and 2 bases, there was a span of 19 bases. Germline CDR1 is SGHAT and CDR2 is FQNNGV. The CDR3 length is 17 residues. The CDR3 nucleotides read TGTGCCAGCAGCCTTCCCGTACAGCCGCTCGCTGGAAACACCATATATTTT. Translation: CASSLPVQPLAGNTIYF.

The rearrangement uses TRBV28 and TRBJ2-3; the D gene is possibly TRBD2 (5 bases). The CDR3 runs 12 residues. The germline V and J ends were trimmed by 3 bases and 6 bases, with 7 bases remaining between them. Per germline, CDR1 MDHEN and CDR2 SYDVKM. The CDR3, as DNA: TGTGCCAGCAGTTTGGGAGCGGATACGCAGTATTTT. This encodes CASSLGADTQYF.

J is TRBJ2-3 and V is TRBV5-6; D not resolved. The CDR3 sequence is 15 residues long. The V and J ends lost 0 bases and 2 bases respectively, with 10 bases between them. Germline V gene sequence: CDR1 SGHDT, CDR2 YYEEEE. This CDR3 reads CASSLDDLDTDTQYF. CDR3 DNA: TGTGCCAGCAGCTTGGATGACTTAGACACAGATACGCAGTATTTT.

The chain carries TRBV2 and TRBJ2-3, with D maybe TRBD2 (5 bases). CDR1 SNHLY and CDR2 FYNNEI come from the germline V gene. The V end was cut by 1 base, the J end by 0 bases, with 8 bases between. The CDR3 extends over 15 amino acids. CDR3 sequence: CASSEVSGSTDTQYF. The CDR3 region has the DNA TGTGCCAGCAGTGAAGTCAGCGGAAGCACAGATACGCAGTATTTT.

The chain employs TRBV19 and TRBJ2-5; tentative D call: TRBD1 (5 bases). CDR1 LNHDA and CDR2 SQIVND come from the germline V gene (reference sequence). This CDR3 region has 17 residues. Between the trimmed V and J ends, which lost 6 bases and 1 base, there was a span of 21 bases. The CDR3 is CASSRFPQQDIQETQYF. DNA for the CDR3: TGTGCCAGTAGCCGTTTCCCCCAGCAGGACATCCAAGAGACCCAGTACTTC.

V gene TRBV21-1 combines with J gene TRBJ2-1; the D segment call TRBD2 is taken from the table without a DNA check. TRBV21-1 is tagged as a pseudogene. The CDR3 loop spans 16 amino acids. The CDR3 spells CASSPWGSGRGNEQFF. CDR3 DNA sequence: TGTGCCAGCAGCCCCTGGGGTAGCGGGAGAGGTAATGAGCAGTTCTTC.

The V and J genes are TRBV11-1 and TRBJ2-7; the D gene could be TRBD1 or TRBD2 (5 bases each). Per the germline V gene, CDR1 is SGHAT and CDR2 is FQDESV (reference sequence). Trimming pared 6 bases from V and 2 bases from J, leaving 23 bases between. This CDR3 contains 17 residues. Here the CDR3 DNA reads TGTGCCAGCAGTTTCTCCTTAGCCGGGACCGCTACCTACGAGCAGTACTTC. This gives the protein CASSFSLAGTATYEQYF.

The chain recombines TRBV27 with TRBJ2-3, with 9 bases identical to TRBD2. The CDR3 has 15 amino acids. Trimming cost V 3 bases and J 6 bases; bases outside gene matches: 7. The germline V gene has CDR1 MNHEY and CDR2 SMNVEV (reference sequence). DNA for the CDR3: TGTGCCAGCAGTTTTGCTAGCGGGATGGGCGATACGCAGTATTTT. It specifies CASSFASGMGDTQYF.